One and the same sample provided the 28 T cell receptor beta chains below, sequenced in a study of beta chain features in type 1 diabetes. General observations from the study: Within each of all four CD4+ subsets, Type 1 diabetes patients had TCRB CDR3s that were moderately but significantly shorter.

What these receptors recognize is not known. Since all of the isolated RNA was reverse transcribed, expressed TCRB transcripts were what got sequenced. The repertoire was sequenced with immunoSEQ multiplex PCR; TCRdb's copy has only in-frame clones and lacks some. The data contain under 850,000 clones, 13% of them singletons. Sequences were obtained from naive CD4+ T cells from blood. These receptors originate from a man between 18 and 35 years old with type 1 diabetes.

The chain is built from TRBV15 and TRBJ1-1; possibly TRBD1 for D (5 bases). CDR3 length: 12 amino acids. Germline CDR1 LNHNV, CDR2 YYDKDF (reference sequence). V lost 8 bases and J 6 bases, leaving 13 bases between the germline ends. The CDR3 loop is CATRTGPAEAFF. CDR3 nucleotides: TGTGCCACCCGAACAGGTCCGGCTGAAGCTTTCTTT.

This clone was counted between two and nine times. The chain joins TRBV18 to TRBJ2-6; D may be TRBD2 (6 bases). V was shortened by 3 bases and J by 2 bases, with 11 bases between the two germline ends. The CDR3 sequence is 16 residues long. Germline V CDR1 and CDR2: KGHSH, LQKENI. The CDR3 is CASSPPGGAGANVLTF. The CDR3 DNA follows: TGTGCCAGCTCACCCCCGGGCGGGGCTGGGGCCAACGTCCTGACTTTC.

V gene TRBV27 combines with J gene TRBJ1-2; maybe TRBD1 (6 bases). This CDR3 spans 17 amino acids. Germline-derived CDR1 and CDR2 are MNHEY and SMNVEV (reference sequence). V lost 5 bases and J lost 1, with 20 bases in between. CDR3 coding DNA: TGTGCCAGCAGTACTAAATCTCGAGGACAGTTTAACTATGGCTACACCTTC. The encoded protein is CASSTKSRGQFNYGYTF.

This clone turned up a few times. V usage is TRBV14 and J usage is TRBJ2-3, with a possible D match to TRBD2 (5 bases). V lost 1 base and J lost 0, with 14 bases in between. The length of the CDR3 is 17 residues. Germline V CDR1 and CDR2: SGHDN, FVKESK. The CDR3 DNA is TGTGCCAGCAGCCAAGGGGAACTAGTCAGTAGCACAGATACGCAGTATTTT. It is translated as CASSQGELVSSTDTQYF. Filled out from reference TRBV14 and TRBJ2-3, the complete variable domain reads EAGVTQFPSHSVIEKGQTVTLRCDPISGHDNLYWYRRVMGKEIKFLLHFVKESKQDESGMPNNRFLAERTGGTYSTLKVQPAELEDSGVYFCASSQGELVSSTDTQYFGPGTRLTVL.

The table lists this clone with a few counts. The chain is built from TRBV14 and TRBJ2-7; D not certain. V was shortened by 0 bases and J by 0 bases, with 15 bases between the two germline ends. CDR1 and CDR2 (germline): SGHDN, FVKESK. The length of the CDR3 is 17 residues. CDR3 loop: CASSQEVVTAFSYEQYF. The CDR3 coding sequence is TGTGCCAGCAGCCAAGAAGTGGTGACTGCGTTCTCCTACGAGCAGTACTTC. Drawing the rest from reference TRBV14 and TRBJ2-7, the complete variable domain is EAGVTQFPSHSVIEKGQTVTLRCDPISGHDNLYWYRRVMGKEIKFLLHFVKESKQDESGMPNNRFLAERTGGTYSTLKVQPAELEDSGVYFCASSQEVVTAFSYEQYFGPGTRLTVT.

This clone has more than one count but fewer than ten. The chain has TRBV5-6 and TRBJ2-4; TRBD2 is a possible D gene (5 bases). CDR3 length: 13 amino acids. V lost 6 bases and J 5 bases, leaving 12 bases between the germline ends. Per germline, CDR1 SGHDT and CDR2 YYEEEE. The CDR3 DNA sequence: TGTGCCAGCAACTTCGGAGGAGAAAACATTCAGTACTTC. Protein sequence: CASNFGGENIQYF.

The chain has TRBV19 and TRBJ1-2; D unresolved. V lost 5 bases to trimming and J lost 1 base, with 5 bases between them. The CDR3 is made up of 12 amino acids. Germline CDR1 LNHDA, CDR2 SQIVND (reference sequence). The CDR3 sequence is CASSRDNYGYTF. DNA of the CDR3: TGTGCCAGTAGTCGCGATAACTATGGCTACACCTTC. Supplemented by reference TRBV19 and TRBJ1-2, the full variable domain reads DGGITQSPKYLFRKEGQNVTLSCEQNLNHDAMYWYRQDPGQGLRLIYYSQIVNDFQKGDIAEGYSVSREKKESFPLTVTSAQKNPTAFYLCASSRDNYGYTFGSGTRLTVV.

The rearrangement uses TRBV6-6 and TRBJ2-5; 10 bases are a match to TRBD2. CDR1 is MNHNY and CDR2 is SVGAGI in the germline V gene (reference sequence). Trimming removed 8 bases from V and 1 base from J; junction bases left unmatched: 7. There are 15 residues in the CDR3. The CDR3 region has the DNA TGTGCCAGCCCTAGCGGGGGAGCGACCCAAGAGACCCAGTACTTC. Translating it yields CASPSGGATQETQYF.

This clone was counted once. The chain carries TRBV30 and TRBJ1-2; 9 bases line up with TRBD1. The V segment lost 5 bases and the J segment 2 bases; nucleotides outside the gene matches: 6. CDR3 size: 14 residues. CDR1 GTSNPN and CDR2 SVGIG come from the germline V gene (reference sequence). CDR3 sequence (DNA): TGTGCCTGGGGTAGACAGGGGGGAAACTATGGCTACACCTTC. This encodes CAWGRQGGNYGYTF.

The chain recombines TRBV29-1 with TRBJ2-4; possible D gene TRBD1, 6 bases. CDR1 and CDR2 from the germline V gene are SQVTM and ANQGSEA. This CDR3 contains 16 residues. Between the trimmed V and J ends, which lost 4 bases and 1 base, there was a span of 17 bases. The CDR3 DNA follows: TGCAGCGTTGGAGGTTCAGGGGCGCTGGCCAAAAACATTCAGTACTTC. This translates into CSVGGSGALAKNIQYF.

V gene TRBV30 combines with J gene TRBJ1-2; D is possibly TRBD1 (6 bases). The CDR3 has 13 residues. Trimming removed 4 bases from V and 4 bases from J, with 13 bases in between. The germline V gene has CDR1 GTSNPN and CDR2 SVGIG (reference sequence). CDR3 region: CAWTKQGPYGYTF. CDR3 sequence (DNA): TGTGCCTGGACCAAACAGGGTCCCTATGGCTACACCTTC.

The DNA of the CDR3 is TGTGCCAGCAGCCCTGGTTTCTCCTACAATGAGCAGTTCTTC. Its protein product is CASSPGFSYNEQFF. This chain uses TRBV6-1 with TRBJ2-1; D gene unclear. The CDR3 contains 14 residues. Germline-derived CDR1 and CDR2 are MNHNS and SASEGT. V was shortened by 6 bases and J by 0 bases, with 9 bases between the two germline ends.

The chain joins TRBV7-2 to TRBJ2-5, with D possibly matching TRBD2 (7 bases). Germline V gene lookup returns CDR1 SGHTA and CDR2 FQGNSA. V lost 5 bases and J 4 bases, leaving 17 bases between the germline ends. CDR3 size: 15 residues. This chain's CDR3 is CASSPIGGQGETQYF. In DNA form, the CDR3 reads TGTGCCAGCAGCCCAATCGGGGGGCAGGGAGAGACCCAGTACTTC.

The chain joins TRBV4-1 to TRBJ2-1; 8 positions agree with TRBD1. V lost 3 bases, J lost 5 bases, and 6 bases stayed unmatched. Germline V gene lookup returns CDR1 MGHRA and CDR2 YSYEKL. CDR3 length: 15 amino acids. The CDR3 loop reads CASSHRDRQNNEQFF. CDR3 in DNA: TGCGCCAGCAGCCACCGGGACAGGCAGAACAATGAGCAGTTCTTC.

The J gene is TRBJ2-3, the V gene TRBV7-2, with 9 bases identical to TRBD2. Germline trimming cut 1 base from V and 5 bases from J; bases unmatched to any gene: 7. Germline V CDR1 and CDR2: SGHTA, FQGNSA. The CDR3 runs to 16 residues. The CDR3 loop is CASSLVAGGPGDTQYF. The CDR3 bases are TGTGCCAGCAGCTTAGTCGCGGGGGGGCCCGGAGATACGCAGTATTTT.

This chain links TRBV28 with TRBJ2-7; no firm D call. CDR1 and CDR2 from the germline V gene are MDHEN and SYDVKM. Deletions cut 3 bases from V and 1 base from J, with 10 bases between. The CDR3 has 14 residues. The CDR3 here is CASSFPGLSYEQYF. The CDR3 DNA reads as TGTGCCAGCAGTTTTCCGGGCCTTTCCTACGAGCAGTACTTC.

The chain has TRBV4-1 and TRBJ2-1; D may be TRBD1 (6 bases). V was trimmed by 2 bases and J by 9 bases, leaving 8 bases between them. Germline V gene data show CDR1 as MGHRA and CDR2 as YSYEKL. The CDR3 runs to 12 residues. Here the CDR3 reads CASSQTGTEQFF. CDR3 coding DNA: TGCGCCAGCAGCCAAACAGGGACTGAGCAGTTCTTC.

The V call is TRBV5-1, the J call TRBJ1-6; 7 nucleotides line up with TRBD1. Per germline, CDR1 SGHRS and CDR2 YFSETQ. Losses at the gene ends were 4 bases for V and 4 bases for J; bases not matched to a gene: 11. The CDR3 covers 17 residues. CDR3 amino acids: CASSDNRGNFYNSPLHF. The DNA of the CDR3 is TGCGCCAGCAGCGATAACAGGGGAAATTTTTATAATTCACCCCTCCACTTT.

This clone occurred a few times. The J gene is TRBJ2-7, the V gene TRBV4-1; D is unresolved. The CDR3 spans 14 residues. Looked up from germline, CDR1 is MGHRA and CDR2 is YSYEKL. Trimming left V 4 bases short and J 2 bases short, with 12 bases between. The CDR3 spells CASSLSGRTYEQYF. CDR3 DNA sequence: TGCGCCAGCAGCCTCTCGGGCCGTACCTACGAGCAGTACTTC.

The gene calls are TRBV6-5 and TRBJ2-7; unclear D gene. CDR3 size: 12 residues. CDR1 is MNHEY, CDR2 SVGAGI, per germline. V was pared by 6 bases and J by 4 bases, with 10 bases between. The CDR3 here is CASSNGGYEQYF. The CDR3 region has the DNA TGTGCCAGCAGCAACGGTGGGTACGAGCAGTACTTC.

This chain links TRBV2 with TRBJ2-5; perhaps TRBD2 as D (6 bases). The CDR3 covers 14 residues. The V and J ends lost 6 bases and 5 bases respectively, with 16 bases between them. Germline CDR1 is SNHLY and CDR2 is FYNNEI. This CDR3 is CASSLGTDSETQYF. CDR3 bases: TGTGCCAGCAGCCTAGGGACTGACTCGGAGACCCAGTACTTC.

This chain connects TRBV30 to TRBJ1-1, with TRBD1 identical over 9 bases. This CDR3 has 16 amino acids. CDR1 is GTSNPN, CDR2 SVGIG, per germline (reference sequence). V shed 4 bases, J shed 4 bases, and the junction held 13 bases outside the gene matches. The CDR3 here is CAWTLPGQGGSTEAFF. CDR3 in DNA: TGTGCCTGGACCCTCCCGGGACAGGGCGGGAGCACTGAAGCTTTCTTT.

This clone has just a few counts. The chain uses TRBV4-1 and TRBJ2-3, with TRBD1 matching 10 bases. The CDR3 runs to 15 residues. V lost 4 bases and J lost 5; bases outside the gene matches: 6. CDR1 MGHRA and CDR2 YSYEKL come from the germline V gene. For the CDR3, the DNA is TGCGCCAGCAGCCTGGACAGGGGGAATCAAGATACGCAGTATTTT. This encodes CASSLDRGNQDTQYF.

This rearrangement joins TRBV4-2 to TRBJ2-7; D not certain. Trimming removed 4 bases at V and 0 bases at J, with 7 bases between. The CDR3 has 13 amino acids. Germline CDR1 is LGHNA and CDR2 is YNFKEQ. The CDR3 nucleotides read TGTGCCAGCAGCCCCGGGTACTCCTACGAGCAGTACTTC. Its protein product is CASSPGYSYEQYF.

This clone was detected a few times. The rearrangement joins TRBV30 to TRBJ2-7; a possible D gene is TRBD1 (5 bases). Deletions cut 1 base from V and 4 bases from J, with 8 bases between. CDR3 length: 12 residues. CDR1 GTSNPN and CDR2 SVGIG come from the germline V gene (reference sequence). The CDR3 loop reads CAWSEQVYEQYF. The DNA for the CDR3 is TGTGCCTGGAGTGAACAGGTTTACGAGCAGTACTTC.

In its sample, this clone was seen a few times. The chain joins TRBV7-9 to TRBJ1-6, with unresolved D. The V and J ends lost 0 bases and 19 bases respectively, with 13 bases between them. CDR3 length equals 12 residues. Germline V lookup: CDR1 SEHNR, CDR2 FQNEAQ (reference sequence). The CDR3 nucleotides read TGTGCCAGCAGCTTAGCGACCGGACCCGAGCACTTT. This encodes CASSLATGPEHF. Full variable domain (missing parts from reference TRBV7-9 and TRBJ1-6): DTGVSQNPRHKITKRGQNVTFRCDPISEHNRLYWYRQTLGQGPEFLTYFQNEAQLEKSRLLSDRFSAERPKGSFSTLEIQRTEQGDSAMYLCASSLATGPEHFGNGTRLTVT.

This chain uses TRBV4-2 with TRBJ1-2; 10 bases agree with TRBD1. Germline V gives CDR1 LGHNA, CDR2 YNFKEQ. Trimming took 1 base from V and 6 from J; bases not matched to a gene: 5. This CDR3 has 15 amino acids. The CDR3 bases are TGTGCCAGCAGCCAAGGGCGGACAGGGGGAAATGGCTACACCTTC. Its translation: CASSQGRTGGNGYTF.

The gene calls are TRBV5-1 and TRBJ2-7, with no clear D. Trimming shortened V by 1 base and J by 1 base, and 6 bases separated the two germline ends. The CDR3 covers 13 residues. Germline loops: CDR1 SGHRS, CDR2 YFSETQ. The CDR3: CASSLRVSYEQYF. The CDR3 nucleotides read TGCGCCAGCAGCTTGCGGGTTTCCTACGAGCAGTACTTC.